This T cell receptor delta chain was recorded in a study of γδ T cells in repeated Plasmodium falciparum infection. TCRdb applied CATT to the multiplex PCR reads for clone calling. Of approximately 90,000 delta-chain clones in the sample, less than 1% were seen once. The CDR3 consists of 18 residues. The germline gives CDR1 TSWWSYY, CDR2 QGS. A note on this clone: TCRdb's protein, taken from a much larger clone, differs from this DNA's translation at residue 4, likely owing to a read error; the protein displayed comes from the DNA.

Vgamma9/Vdelta2+ and Vdelta2-negative gammadelta T cells were flow-sorted from PBMC for bulk sequencing. The TCR comes from a pool of human donors (malaria-infected and uninfected, not separated). The sequencing sample was made of gamma-delta T cells from blood. The chain uses TRDV1 and TRDJ1; a possible D gene is TRDD1 (5 bases). The CDR3 region has the DNA TGTGCTCTTTGGGAAATTGCTCAAGTCGTCCCCCACACCGATAAACTCATCTTT. Translating gives CALWEIAQVVPHTDKLIF.